These 13 T cell receptor beta chains share one sample of origin, sequenced in a study of sequential checkpoint blockade in melanoma (dated by TCRdb to between 2018 and 2020). Library method: the immunoSEQ multiplex PCR assay. TCRdb obtained this table from immuneACCESS and retained in-frame rearrangements with V and J assigned. These tables miss some clones; where compared with another copy, unresolved V genes account for less than half of the shortfall, and the remainder is unexplained. This sample is represented by around 19,000 clones; roughly 28% of them were singletons. The ten top clones hold 5.5% to 8% of the sample. The sample's treatment or condition, from its label and the paper: randomized to nivolumab then ipilimumab (arm A) or the reverse (arm B). This specimen consisted of tumor tissue (inferred from file names), obtained from a patient given nivolumab and ipilimumab in sequence. These TCRs come from a human donor with melanoma.

This clone appeared many times. This rearrangement joins TRBV6-8 to TRBJ2-5; 10 nucleotides agree with TRBD1. The CDR3 totals 15 residues. V shed 6 bases and J 5 bases; nucleotides not matched to a gene: 9. Germline CDR1 reads MNHGY; CDR2 reads SAAAGT. The CDR3 coding sequence is TGTGCCAGCAGCAAACGACAGGGGGCATGGGAGACCCAGTACTTC. Its translation: CASSKRQGAWETQYF.

This clone was seen only a few times. This chain joins TRBV23-1 and TRBJ1-4, with 9 bases lining up with TRBD1. TRBV23-1 carries the ORF label, with uncertain function. Unmatched junction bases numbered 3, after V lost 8 bases and J lost 5 bases. This CDR3 spans 13 amino acids. The DNA for the CDR3 is TGCGCCAGCCGGGACAGGGTAAATGAAAAACTGTTTTTT. Translated: CASRDRVNEKLFF.

This clone appeared many times. In nucleotides, the CDR3 is TGTGCCAGCAGCCAAAAAACGGGGGGGGCCAGCTACGAGCAGTACTTC. Protein product: CASSQKTGGASYEQYF. The chain employs TRBV11-3 and TRBJ2-7, with TRBD2 matching over 8 bases. The J segment lost 3 bases and the V segment lost 5 bases, leaving 12 bases of the junction unmatched. Germline CDR1 and CDR2: SGHNT and YENEEA. The CDR3 totals 16 residues. The full variable domain, its missing parts supplied by reference TRBV11-3 and TRBJ2-7, is EAGVVQSPRYKIIEKKQPVAFWCNPISGHNTLYWYLQNLGQGPELLIRYENEEAVDDSQLPKDRFSAERLKGVDSTLKIQPAELGDSAVYLCASSQKTGGASYEQYFGPGTRLTVT.

This rearrangement joins TRBV19 to TRBJ2-7, with D possibly being TRBD2 (6 bases). CDR1 is LNHDA, CDR2 SQIVND, per germline (reference sequence). The CDR3 length is 16 residues. The V gene lost 1 base and the J gene lost 4 bases, with 17 bases spanning the gap. CDR3 protein: CASSIAGRGRPYEQYF. In DNA, the CDR3 is TGTGCCAGTAGTATAGCCGGGCGGGGACGTCCGTACGAGCAGTACTTC.

This clone was picked up a small number of times. J is TRBJ1-2 and V is TRBV30; 9 nucleotides agree with TRBD1. The J segment lost 7 bases and the V segment lost 1 base, leaving 10 bases of the junction unmatched. Per the germline V gene, CDR1 is GTSNPN and CDR2 is SVGIG (reference sequence). The CDR3 spans 15 residues. The CDR3 loop reads CAWSGTGESTFGYTF. CDR3 bases: TGTGCCTGGAGTGGGACAGGGGAATCGACGTTTGGCTACACCTTC. The full variable domain, with the rest looked up from reference TRBV30 and TRBJ1-2, is SQTIHQWPATLVQPVGSPLSLECTVEGTSNPNLYWYRQAAGRGLQLLFYSVGIGQISSEVPQNLSASRPQDRQFILSSKKLLLSDSGFYLCAWSGTGESTFGYTFGSGTRLTVV.

The chain couples TRBV19 to TRBJ2-7; no clear D gene. CDR3 length: 13 residues. Germline V lookup: CDR1 LNHDA, CDR2 SQIVND (reference sequence). V was pared by 3 bases and J by 1 base, with 7 bases between. The CDR3 nucleotides read TGTGCCAGTAGTATCAGCAAGTCCTACGAGCAGTACTTC. Translating gives CASSISKSYEQYF. The entire variable domain, with the rest obtained from reference TRBV19 and TRBJ2-7, is as follows: DGGITQSPKYLFRKEGQNVTLSCEQNLNHDAMYWYRQDPGQGLRLIYYSQIVNDFQKGDIAEGYSVSREKKESFPLTVTSAQKNPTAFYLCASSISKSYEQYFGPGTRLTVT.

This chain joins TRBV11-3 and TRBJ2-1; D ambiguous. CDR3 length equals 15 residues. Germline lookup yields CDR1 SGHNT and CDR2 YENEEA. The germline V and J ends were trimmed by 5 bases and 7 bases, with 18 bases remaining between them. DNA of the CDR3: TGTGCCAGCAGCGCGAATAATCTAGGAGTTAATGAGCAGTTCTTC. Its protein product is CASSANNLGVNEQFF. The entire variable domain, with the rest obtained from reference TRBV11-3 and TRBJ2-1, is as follows: EAGVVQSPRYKIIEKKQPVAFWCNPISGHNTLYWYLQNLGQGPELLIRYENEEAVDDSQLPKDRFSAERLKGVDSTLKIQPAELGDSAVYLCASSANNLGVNEQFFGPGTRLTVL.

A few counts support this clone. This rearrangement joins TRBV6-8 to TRBJ1-2; 7 positions agree with TRBD1. Looked up from germline, CDR1 is MNHGY and CDR2 is SAAAGT. The CDR3 is 15 amino acids. After removal of 8 bases from V and 1 base from J, the junction contained 10 bases not matched to a gene. CDR3 amino acids: CASQSHGTDNYGYTF. CDR3 DNA: TGTGCCAGCCAAAGCCACGGGACAGATAACTATGGCTACACCTTC.

The CDR3 sequence: CASSRGTNEQYF. CDR3 in DNA: TGTGCCAGCAGTCGGGGGACAAATGAGCAGTACTTC. This rearrangement joins TRBV6-8 to TRBJ2-7; the D call may be TRBD1 or TRBD2 (6 bases each). From germline, CDR1 is MNHGY and CDR2 SAAAGT. The ends were cut back, 5 bases at V and 7 bases at J, with 12 bases in the middle. This CDR3 region has 12 residues.

This chain links TRBV14 with TRBJ2-5; 10 bases are shared with TRBD1. CDR3 length: 17 amino acids. The trim removed 4 bases at V and 2 bases at J, leaving 10 bases unmatched. Germline V lookup: CDR1 SGHDN, CDR2 FVKESK. CDR3 loop: CASSPRQGAVGQETQYF. DNA of the CDR3: TGTGCCAGCAGCCCGAGACAGGGGGCGGTAGGGCAAGAGACCCAGTACTTC.

The chain recombines TRBV28 with TRBJ2-5, with 10 bases that match TRBD2. The CDR3 sequence is 15 residues long. Germline V lookup: CDR1 MDHEN, CDR2 SYDVKM. The trim removed 5 bases at V and 5 bases at J, leaving 8 bases unmatched. The CDR3, as DNA: TGTGCCAGCAGTCAGCCGGGACTAGCGAGGGAGACCCAGTACTTC. Translation gives CASSQPGLARETQYF.

This clone was detected only a few times. The chain is built from TRBV28 and TRBJ2-7, with 8 bases identical to TRBD1. CDR1 MDHEN and CDR2 SYDVKM come from the germline V gene. J gave up 7 bases and V 4 bases, and 6 bases lay outside the gene matches. This CDR3 spans 13 amino acids. The CDR3 is CASSSRTGGEQYF. Written as DNA, the CDR3 is TGTGCCAGCAGTTCTAGAACAGGGGGAGAGCAGTACTTC.

This chain connects TRBV5-1 to TRBJ2-4; tentatively, D is TRBD1 or TRBD2 (5 bases each). The CDR3 is 14 residues long. Between the trimmed V and J ends, which lost 4 bases and 0 bases, there was a span of 8 bases. The germline gives CDR1 SGHRS, CDR2 YFSETQ. The CDR3 spells CASSNGTAKNIQYF. In nucleotides, the CDR3 is TGCGCCAGCAGCAATGGGACAGCCAAAAACATTCAGTACTTC.